This entry is about one T cell receptor (beta chain). The antigen is not known. These data come from a study of T cell responses to AZD1222 COVID-19 vaccine. The CDR3 runs to 13 residues. The germline CDR1 and CDR2 sequences are SGDLS and YYNGEE. V shed 6 bases and J shed 6 bases, with 15 bases lying between them. Study findings and constraints: Donors were chiefly white British, with a greater number of females, and clonal diversity was perhaps underestimated.

The repertoire was sequenced with immunoSEQ multiplex PCR; TCRdb's copy has only in-frame clones and lacks some. The data show 250,000 or so clones, 85% to 95% seen once. This specimen consisted of peripheral blood, obtained on day 0 of AZD1222 vaccination. This TCR derives from an adult in good health. The chain recombines TRBV9 with TRBJ1-2, with D tentatively TRBD1 (5 bases). The chain's CDR3 is CASTRDEANGYTF. The CDR3 bases are TGTGCCAGCACCCGGGACGAGGCTAATGGCTACACCTTC. The full variable domain, completed using reference TRBV9 and TRBJ1-2, is DSGVTQTPKHLITATGQRVTLRCSPRSGDLSVYWYQQSLDQGLQFLIQYYNGEERAKGNILERFSAQQFPDLHSELNLSSLELGDSALYFCASTRDEANGYTFGSGTRLTVV.